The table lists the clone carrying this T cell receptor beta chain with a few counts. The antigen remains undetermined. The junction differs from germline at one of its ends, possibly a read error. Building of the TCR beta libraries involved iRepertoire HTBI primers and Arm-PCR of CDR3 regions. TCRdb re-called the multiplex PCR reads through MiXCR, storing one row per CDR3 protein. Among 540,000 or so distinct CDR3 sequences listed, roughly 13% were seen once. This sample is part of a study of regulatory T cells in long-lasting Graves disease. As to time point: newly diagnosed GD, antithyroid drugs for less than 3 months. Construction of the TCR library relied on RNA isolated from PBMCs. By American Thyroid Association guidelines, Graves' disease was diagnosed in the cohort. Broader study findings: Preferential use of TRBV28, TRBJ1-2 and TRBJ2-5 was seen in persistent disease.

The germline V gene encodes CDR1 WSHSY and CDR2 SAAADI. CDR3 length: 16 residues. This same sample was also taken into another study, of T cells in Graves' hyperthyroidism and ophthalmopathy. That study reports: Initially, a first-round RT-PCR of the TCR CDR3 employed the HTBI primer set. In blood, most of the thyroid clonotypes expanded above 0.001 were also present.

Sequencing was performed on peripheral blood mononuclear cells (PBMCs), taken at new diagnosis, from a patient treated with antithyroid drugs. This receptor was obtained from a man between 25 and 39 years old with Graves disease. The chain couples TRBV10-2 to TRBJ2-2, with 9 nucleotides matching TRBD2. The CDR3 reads CASAPAGGPNTGELFF. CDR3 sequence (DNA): TGCGCCAGCGCCCCAGCGGGAGGTCCCAACACCGGAGAGCTGTTTTTT.